Reported below is one T cell receptor (beta chain). Its target is not known. This entry belongs to a study of T-cell memory formation after mild COVID-19. Background on the study: Largely, TCR clusters stayed within a single donor.

Study-wide points: Clones which contracted sat mainly in CM and EM if CD4+, and in EMRA if CD8+. Confirmation was lacking for SARS-CoV-2 specificity of second-wave clones that peaked on day 37. Clones shrinking from day 15 to 85 showed even CD4/CD8 mixes; later expanders tilted CD4+.

MiXCR was run by TCRdb on the 5' RACE reads, yielding one entry per CDR3 protein. The sample gives around 440,000 distinct CDR3 sequences, around a sixth of which show up once; about 12% is in the top ten. This CDR3 has 15 amino acids. Per germline, CDR1 ENHRY and CDR2 SYGVKD. V was shortened by 4 bases and J by 1 base, with 12 bases between the two germline ends. The TCR comes from an adult woman who had mild COVID-19 (a few samples of this study predate the infection). Cell type and time point are not known. V usage is TRBV10-3 and J usage is TRBJ2-3; possible D gene TRBD2, 6 bases. The sample was PBMCs or a T cell subset sorted from them (not recorded which). CDR3 DNA sequence: TGTGCCATCAGTGTGTCGCGGGACGGCACAGATACGCAGTATTTT. Its protein product is CAISVSRDGTDTQYF.